This T cell receptor (beta chain) is from a study of technical replicates of blood from a few donors. V was trimmed by 6 bases and J by 2 bases, leaving 11 bases between them. Germline V CDR1 and CDR2: MNHEY, SVGAGI. The CDR3 length is 15 residues. Assay used: immunoSEQ multiplex PCR; TCRdb lists only in-frame clones, some missing. Among 9,000 to 15,000 clones listed, 85% to 95% were seen once. J is TRBJ2-6 and V is TRBV6-5; a possible D gene is TRBD1 (6 bases). The receptor comes from a human donor in good health. Sequenced: PBMCs. CDR3 in amino acids: CASSLQGTGANVLTF. The DNA for the CDR3 is TGTGCCAGCAGCCTTCAGGGGACTGGGGCCAACGTCCTGACTTTC.